This T cell receptor (beta chain) stems from a study of blood T cell repertoires in COVID-19. Across the whole study: In each case, the material was cDNA or gDNA derived from T cells, B-cell-depleted T cells, or PBMCs.

Germline V lookup: CDR1 SGHRS, CDR2 YFSETQ. The CDR3 runs to 16 residues. The V gene end was trimmed by 4 bases and the J gene end by 2 bases; junction bases not matched to a gene: 10. To note about this clone: This sample includes further DNA sequences coding for the same CDR3.

Source study methods: By means of reference gene primer amplification, nucleated cell counts were estimated. Clones were sequenced by immunoSEQ multiplex PCR, and TCRdb holds only the in-frame ones, with some missing. V, J and clone size were drawn from that table, and D and trimming were deduced from the DNA. The profile shows approximately 200,000 clones, about 85% of them singletons. This sequence joins TRBV5-1 and TRBJ2-5, with 8 bases fitting TRBD2. Specimen: peripheral blood. The TCR comes from a woman aged 60-70 years who had recovered from COVID-19. The CDR3, as DNA: TGCGCCAGCAGCAACCTGACCGGGGGGGGGCAAGAGACCCAGTACTTC. It translates to CASSNLTGGGQETQYF.